The 22 T cell receptor beta chains below were found in one sample sequenced in a study of cytomegalovirus exposure and HLA in healthy donors. The PCR used 60 Vbeta and 13 Jbeta primers. The table came from immunoSEQ multiplex PCR; TCRdb's copy has only in-frame clones and leaves some out. The data hold tens of thousands of clones, with roughly 72% observed a single time. Sequencing input: PBMCs. Source of these receptors: a man aged 40-49 years in good health and CMV-seropositive.

The chain recombines TRBV7-9 with TRBJ2-1, with a weak D call TRBD2 (5 bases). CDR1 and CDR2 (germline): SEHNR, FQNEAQ (reference sequence). The CDR3 loop spans 14 amino acids. DNA for the CDR3: TGTGGAAGCGTCGTCGGGGAGAACTACAATGAGCAGTTCTTC. This translates into CGSVVGENYNEQFF.

This chain uses TRBV18 with TRBJ2-1; maybe TRBD2 (5 bases). V was shortened by 3 bases and J by 9 bases, with 18 bases between the two germline ends. The CDR3 extends over 15 amino acids. Germline V lookup: CDR1 KGHSH, CDR2 LQKENI. The CDR3 bases are TGTGCCAGCTCACCTGATGTGAGGGTTCTGGGTGAGCAGTTCTTC. It specifies CASSPDVRVLGEQFF.

V and J are TRBV19 and TRBJ1-5; TRBD1 matches at 10 bases. The CDR3 covers 14 residues. V lost 4 bases and J lost 7; bases outside the gene matches: 4. Germline V lookup: CDR1 LNHDA, CDR2 SQIVND (reference sequence). CDR3 DNA sequence: TGTGCCAGTAGTAGCAGACAGGGGGCCCAGCCCCAGCATTTT. Protein product: CASSSRQGAQPQHF.

The CDR3 region has the DNA TGCAGCGTTGCTGGGAGGTCCTACAATGAGCAGTTCTTC. Protein sequence: CSVAGRSYNEQFF. The rearrangement joins TRBV29-1 to TRBJ2-1; D perhaps matches TRBD2 (6 bases). The CDR3 has 13 amino acids. The V end was cut by 4 bases, the J end by 1 base, with 8 bases between. Germline CDR1 and CDR2: SQVTM and ANQGSEA.

This chain uses TRBV27 with TRBJ2-7, with a possible D match to TRBD2 (5 bases). V gave up 3 bases and J gave up 7 bases, with 13 bases separating them. From germline, CDR1 is MNHEY and CDR2 SMNVEV (reference sequence). The CDR3 runs 13 residues. CDR3 nucleotides: TGTGCCAGCAGTTTCGCAAGCGGACTTGAGCAGTACTTC. Translation: CASSFASGLEQYF.

This clone was found a few times. The chain carries TRBV14 and TRBJ2-3, with 7 bases aligning to TRBD2. The V and J ends lost 1 base and 8 bases, in that order; junction bases with no gene match: 9. Per germline, CDR1 SGHDN and CDR2 FVKESK. The CDR3 loop spans 15 amino acids. CDR3 in amino acids: CASSQGQRGVSTQYF. Written as DNA, the CDR3 is TGTGCCAGCAGCCAAGGACAGCGGGGAGTTAGTACGCAGTATTTT.

The gene calls are TRBV5-1 and TRBJ2-1; TRBD1 agrees at 8 bases. The CDR3 spans 15 residues. Germline CDR1 is SGHRS and CDR2 is YFSETQ. V shed 0 bases and J 6 bases; nucleotides not matched to a gene: 5. CDR3 DNA: TGCGCCAGCAGCTTGGGAGGACAGGGCCCCAATGAGCAGTTCTTC. It specifies CASSLGGQGPNEQFF.

The chain recombines TRBV28 with TRBJ2-7; 7 bases align to TRBD1. Unmatched junction bases numbered 8, after V lost 4 bases and J lost 2 bases. The CDR3 runs to 15 residues. CDR1 MDHEN and CDR2 SYDVKM come from the germline V gene. The CDR3 DNA follows: TGTGCCAGCAGTTCCTTACAGGGGCAAACCTACGAGCAGTACTTC. Its translation: CASSSLQGQTYEQYF.

The CDR3 region has the DNA TGTGCCAGCAGCCAACCCGGAGTTACTTCCTACGAGCAGTACTTC. This encodes CASSQPGVTSYEQYF. V is TRBV14 and J is TRBJ2-7; no reliable D call. The CDR3 is 15 residues long. V was clipped by 2 bases and J by 1 base, with 12 bases between them. Per germline, CDR1 SGHDN and CDR2 FVKESK.

J is TRBJ2-2 and V is TRBV28; possibly TRBD2 for D (6 bases). Germline-derived CDR1 and CDR2 are MDHEN and SYDVKM. Trimming left V 6 bases short and J 3 bases short, with 17 bases between. This CDR3 has 16 amino acids. The CDR3 DNA reads TGTGCCAGCAGACCGGAGGGACGGAGAGACACCGGGGAGCTGTTTTTT. Protein: CASRPEGRRDTGELFF.

The gene calls are TRBV7-9 and TRBJ1-5, with 11 bases aligning to TRBD1. V was clipped by 10 bases and J by 3 bases; unmatched bases: 5. CDR3 length: 14 residues. The germline V gene has CDR1 SEHNR and CDR2 FQNEAQ (reference sequence). CDR3 protein: CATADRGLNQPQHF. The CDR3 DNA is TGTGCCACTGCGGACAGGGGGCTCAATCAGCCCCAGCATTTT.

This clone has a handful of counts. V is TRBV5-1 and J is TRBJ2-3, with TRBD2 identical over 9 bases. CDR3 size: 16 residues. The V gene's germline CDR1 is SGHRS and CDR2 YFSETQ. J was trimmed by 0 bases and V by 4 bases; bases with no gene match: 6. DNA for the CDR3: TGCGCCAGCAGCACAGTTAGCGGGAGCAGCACAGATACGCAGTATTTT. Protein: CASSTVSGSSTDTQYF.

Remarks on this clone: Other DNA sequences in this specimen translate into the identical CDR3. V gene TRBV2 combines with J gene TRBJ1-1; 7 bases agree with TRBD1. CDR1 and CDR2 (germline): SNHLY, FYNNEI. The CDR3 contains 14 residues. Germline trimming cut 4 bases from V and 5 bases from J; bases unmatched to any gene: 7. CDR3 in amino acids: CASSGQGSGTEAFF. Written as DNA, the CDR3 is TGTGCCAGCAGTGGACAGGGCTCGGGAACTGAAGCTTTCTTT.

This rearrangement joins TRBV18 to TRBJ2-5, with unresolved D. The CDR3 spans 14 residues. Trimming shortened V by 2 bases and J by 2 bases, and 9 bases separated the two germline ends. Germline CDR1 and CDR2: KGHSH and LQKENI. Here the CDR3 reads CASSPGLTQETQYF. The DNA for the CDR3 is TGTGCCAGCTCACCAGGGCTGACACAAGAGACCCAGTACTTC.

The CDR3 loop is CASSQDHRTGGGSPLHF. CDR3 DNA: TGTGCCAGCAGCCAAGATCATAGGACAGGAGGTGGTTCACCCCTCCACTTT. J is TRBJ1-6 and V is TRBV4-2; 7 nucleotides align to TRBD1. CDR3 length: 17 residues. The germline V gene has CDR1 LGHNA and CDR2 YNFKEQ. After removal of 0 bases from V and 9 bases from J, the junction contained 11 bases not matched to a gene.

This chain connects TRBV27 to TRBJ2-1, with TRBD2 as a possible D gene (6 bases). V lost 2 bases, J lost 2 bases, and 10 bases lay in between. CDR3 length equals 15 residues. Germline CDR1 and CDR2: MNHEY and SMNVEV (reference sequence). DNA of the CDR3: TGTGCCAGCAGTTTAGATGCGGGAACCTACAATGAGCAGTTCTTC. Its protein is CASSLDAGTYNEQFF.

The gene calls are TRBV19 and TRBJ2-3; 9 bases match TRBD1. Germline V gene data show CDR1 as LNHDA and CDR2 as SQIVND (reference sequence). The junction had 8 bases not matched to a gene; V was cut back by 3 bases and J by 4 bases. CDR3 size: 16 residues. The CDR3 coding sequence is TGTGCCAGTAGTATGACAAAGACAGGGGGATCAGATACGCAGTATTTT. Amino acids: CASSMTKTGGSDTQYF.

The J gene is TRBJ1-2, the V gene TRBV28; the D gene is possibly TRBD1 (6 bases). Trimming pared 6 bases from V and 0 bases from J, leaving 17 bases between. This CDR3 is built from 16 residues. The germline V gene encodes CDR1 MDHEN and CDR2 SYDVKM. CDR3 sequence reads: CASRSGAASSNYGYTF. In nucleotides, the CDR3 is TGTGCCAGCAGATCAGGGGCCGCCTCTTCTAACTATGGCTACACCTTC.

The V call is TRBV7-2, the J call TRBJ1-1, with D hard to call. This CDR3 is built from 13 residues. V was shortened by 1 base and J by 6 bases, with 9 bases between the two germline ends. Germline V lookup: CDR1 SGHTA, CDR2 FQGNSA. The CDR3 region is CASSLDQLAEAFF. CDR3 nucleotides: TGTGCCAGCAGCTTAGACCAGCTAGCTGAAGCTTTCTTT.

V is TRBV6-1 and J is TRBJ2-5, with a weak D call TRBD2 (6 bases). Germline V lookup: CDR1 MNHNS, CDR2 SASEGT. The CDR3 covers 15 residues. Trimming removed 7 bases from V and 2 bases from J, with 17 bases in between. CDR3 DNA: TGTGCCAGCATTCGGCAGGGAGGTGGGCAAGAGACCCAGTACTTC. Its translation: CASIRQGGGQETQYF.

The genes are TRBV21-1 and TRBJ2-7; the table's D call of TRBD2 was not tested on the DNA. TRBV21-1 constitutes a pseudogene. The CDR3 is made up of 18 amino acids. The CDR3: CASSKVLDTSGAWGEQYF. CDR3 nucleotide sequence: TGTGCCAGCAGCAAAGTCCTTGATACTAGCGGGGCATGGGGAGAGCAGTACTTC.

In DNA form, the CDR3 reads TGCGCCAGCAGCCAAGATCTTCAGACAGGGTCACCCCTCCACTTT. Protein: CASSQDLQTGSPLHF. V and J are TRBV4-3 and TRBJ1-6; 7 nucleotides align to TRBD1. Germline assignment: CDR1 LGHNA and CDR2 YSLEER. V shed 0 bases, J shed 10 bases, and the junction held 6 bases outside the gene matches. The CDR3 is 15 residues long.